These 15 T cell receptor beta chains share one sample of origin, sequenced in a study of T cells in Graves' hyperthyroidism and ophthalmopathy. Authors of the study amplified TCR beta CDR3 regions from RNA transcripts. RT-PCR in the first round (using the HTBI primer set) targeted the TCR CDR3. TCRdb processed the multiplex PCR reads anew with MiXCR; each CDR3 protein has one entry. The table includes roughly 500,000 distinct CDR3 sequences, around 45% detected once. Input material: peripheral blood or thyroid tissue (not recorded which). Source of these receptors: an adult woman with Graves' disease, either hyperthyroidism or ophthalmopathy (not recorded which).

This clonotype was found many times. The rearrangement joins TRBV6-1 to TRBJ1-1; D is perhaps TRBD1 (5 bases). Germline V gives CDR1 MNHNS, CDR2 SASEGT. The germline V and J ends were trimmed by 10 bases and 1 base, with 13 bases remaining between them. The CDR3 consists of 13 residues. The CDR3 region has the DNA TGTGCCATCAGGGTGGGGGAGAACACTGAAGCTTTCTTT. Translating it yields CAIRVGENTEAFF.

The chain carries TRBV7-9 and TRBJ2-2; 8 bases align to TRBD2. The length of the CDR3 is 15 residues. Germline loops: CDR1 SEHNR, CDR2 FQNEAQ (reference sequence). Germline trimming cut 5 bases from V and 0 bases from J; bases unmatched to any gene: 2. This chain's CDR3 is CASSPTSANTGELFF. Here the CDR3 DNA reads TGTGCCAGCAGCCCGACTAGCGCGAACACCGGGGAGCTGTTTTTT.

This clonotype has just a few counts. The rearrangement uses TRBV5-1 and TRBJ2-2; D gene ambiguous. The V gene lost 4 bases and the J gene lost 1 base, with 11 bases spanning the gap. CDR1 is SGHRS, CDR2 YFSETQ, per germline. The CDR3 runs 15 residues. The chain's CDR3 is CASSPWGMNTGELFF. The CDR3 DNA sequence: TGCGCCAGCAGCCCGTGGGGAATGAACACCGGGGAGCTGTTTTTT. The full variable domain, its missing parts supplied by reference TRBV5-1 and TRBJ2-2, is KAGVTQTPRYLIKTRGQQVTLSCSPISGHRSVSWYQQTPGQGLQFLFEYFSETQRNKGNFPGRFSGRQFSNSRSEMNVSTLELGDSALYLCASSPWGMNTGELFFGEGSRLTVL.

This chain uses TRBV7-9 with TRBJ1-2; no firm D call. Per the germline V gene, CDR1 is SEHNR and CDR2 is FQNEAQ (reference sequence). The CDR3 consists of 14 residues. Trimming removed 1 base at V and 4 bases at J, with 10 bases between. DNA for the CDR3: TGTGCCAGCAGCTTAGTAGACATTGGCTATGGCTACACCTTC. Translated: CASSLVDIGYGYTF.

The CDR3 protein is CASRGQGNFYGYTF. CDR3 DNA: TGTGCCAGCAGGGGACAGGGTAATTTTTACGGCTACACCTTC. The J gene is TRBJ1-2, the V gene TRBV2, with 9 bases identical to TRBD1. The V gene's germline CDR1 is SNHLY and CDR2 FYNNEI. After removal of 6 bases from V and 8 bases from J, the junction contained 10 bases not matched to a gene. CDR3 size: 14 residues.

This clonotype appeared many times. The chain carries TRBV4-2 and TRBJ1-2, with 11 bases lining up with TRBD1. The CDR3 consists of 16 residues. Germline V gives CDR1 LGHNA, CDR2 YNFKEQ. The V and J ends lost 4 bases and 3 bases, in that order; junction bases with no gene match: 7. This chain's CDR3 is CASSRGQGARDYGYTF. The CDR3 bases are TGTGCCAGCAGCCGAGGACAGGGGGCGCGAGACTATGGCTACACCTTC.

A single count supports this clonotype. This chain uses TRBV20-1 with TRBJ2-7, with TRBD2 identical over 7 bases. V was pared by 6 bases and J by 6 bases, with 5 bases of the junction left unmatched. In germline, CDR1 is DFQATT, CDR2 SNEGSKA (reference sequence). The CDR3 is 11 amino acids. As DNA, the CDR3 is TGCAGTGCGGGGGAGGGCCGCGAGCAGTACTTC. This encodes CSAGEGREQYF.

The chain combines TRBV11-2 with TRBJ1-4; D is perhaps TRBD1 (6 bases). The CDR3 spans 16 residues. Looked up from germline, CDR1 is SGHAT and CDR2 is FQNNGV. Deletions cut 1 base from V and 4 bases from J, with 13 bases between. CDR3 coding DNA: TGTGCCAGCAGCTTAGGCCGGGGCAGGGGTAATGAAAAACTGTTTTTT. Residues: CASSLGRGRGNEKLFF.

This clonotype was seen many times. The V and J genes are TRBV19 and TRBJ1-4, with D perhaps matching TRBD1 (6 bases). Trimming shortened V by 4 bases and J by 0 bases, and 12 bases separated the two germline ends. CDR3 length: 16 amino acids. Germline loops: CDR1 LNHDA, CDR2 SQIVND (reference sequence). The CDR3 is CASSRGLVATNEKLFF. The CDR3 nucleotides read TGTGCCAGTAGTAGGGGGCTCGTCGCAACTAATGAAAAACTGTTTTTT.

As regards this clonotype: This may arise from a read error, as a much more abundant clone is one base away. No conserved phenylalanine or tryptophan ends this CDR3, so it is likely a read error. DNA for the CDR3: TGTGCCAGCAGTGACAGGGCGAGCGGGGAGCTGTTTTCT. Protein sequence: CASSDRASGELFS. V usage is TRBV6-4 and J usage is TRBJ2-2; D is unresolved. The V end was cut by 2 bases, the J end by 7 bases, with 8 bases between. The CDR3 contains 13 residues. Germline loops: CDR1 MRHNA, CDR2 SNTAGT.

This chain links TRBV15 with TRBJ1-2, with 7 bases identical to TRBD1. The CDR3 totals 18 residues. Germline V gene sequence: CDR1 LNHNV, CDR2 YYDKDF (reference sequence). J gave up 1 base and V 2 bases, and 13 bases lay outside the gene matches. Here the CDR3 reads CATSRSSRQGRSNYGYTF. The DNA for the CDR3 is TGTGCCACCAGCAGATCCAGTCGACAGGGACGGAGTAACTATGGCTACACCTTC.

This clonotype was counted at least ten times. The chain employs TRBV3-1 and TRBJ2-5; no reliable D call. Trimming shortened V by 5 bases and J by 0 bases, and 10 bases separated the two germline ends. From germline, CDR1 is LGHDT and CDR2 YNNKEL (reference sequence). The length of the CDR3 is 14 residues. The CDR3 DNA follows: TGTGCCAGCAGCTCCTTTTCGTACCAAGAGACCCAGTACTTC. This gives the protein CASSSFSYQETQYF.

V usage is TRBV11-2 and J usage is TRBJ2-2; no firm D call. The CDR3 runs to 15 residues. Trimming shortened V by 5 bases and J by 3 bases, and 13 bases separated the two germline ends. Germline V CDR1 and CDR2: SGHAT, FQNNGV. This CDR3 is CASSQSGRDTGELFF. The CDR3 coding sequence is TGTGCCAGCAGCCAGTCAGGACGTGACACCGGGGAGCTGTTTTTT.

This clonotype was picked up many times. The chain carries TRBV19 and TRBJ1-1, with 7 bases lining up with TRBD1. Germline CDR1 LNHDA, CDR2 SQIVND (reference sequence). CDR3 length equals 12 residues. After removal of 5 bases from V and 8 bases from J, the junction contained 5 bases not matched to a gene. CDR3 coding DNA: TGTGCCAGTAGTTTTGACAGGGTAGAAGCTTTCTTT. This translates into CASSFDRVEAFF.

This clonotype has a count of ten or more. This chain uses TRBV12-3 or TRBV12-4 with TRBJ1-2, with TRBD1 identical over 11 bases. This CDR3 spans 13 amino acids. After removal of 4 bases from V and 8 bases from J, the junction contained 3 bases not matched to a gene. CDR3 coding DNA: TGTGCCAGCAGTTCGGACAGGGGGCGAGGCTACACCTTC. Its protein product is CASSSDRGRGYTF.